The entry below gives a single T cell receptor beta chain sequence along with its context. Its antigen remains unidentified. CD45RO-negative, CCR7-selected cells formed the naive CD8 fraction, which excluded terminally differentiated effector memory CD45RA+ cells. The sample originates from a study of shared clonotypes between healthy human individuals. Study findings and constraints: Among donors, the sharing of clonotypes was expected to be influenced by sequencing depth. On the whole, naive subsets had larger estimated richness than memory subsets had.

TCRdb keeps only in-frame clones here, not all; method: immunoSEQ multiplex PCR. Of about 2 million clones in the sample, roughly 94% are singletons; the top ten hold under 1.5%. Germline V gene lookup returns CDR1 SGHAT and CDR2 FQNNGV. CDR3 length: 18 residues. The V and J ends lost 0 bases and 0 bases respectively, with 14 bases between them. The chain joins TRBV11-2 to TRBJ1-4; D gene ambiguous. The sequence derives from a man aged 18 to 30 in good health. The specimen was naive CD8+ T cells sorted from blood. This chain's CDR3 is CASSLDPIHEATNEKLFF. The CDR3 DNA reads TGTGCCAGCAGCTTAGATCCGATACATGAAGCAACTAATGAAAAACTGTTTTTT.